Detailed here is one TCR beta chain. Its specificity is not known. Without any cell sorting, about 18-30 mg of bulk tissue yielded co-extracted RNA and DNA. This entry comes from a study of tumor-infiltrating lymphocytes in primary liver carcinoma. On the study more broadly: Spanning 30 to 69 years of age, the patients were men and women. Study-wide results and caveats: Overlap in tumor-adjacent and tumor-blood pairs fell below that of tumor region pairs.

TCR beta cDNA was reverse-transcribed from around 0.55 ug of total RNA. The reaction used a constant-region primer and ProtoScript II reverse transcriptase. Library construction for TCR beta comprised three nested multiplex PCR rounds performed with slightly modified ARM-PCR. One entry per CDR3 protein, called by TCRdb with MiXCR from the multiplex PCR reads. The sample has tens of thousands of distinct CDR3 sequences; just over 70% are singletons. What was sequenced was liver tumor tissue from sampling region 5. This sample's subset: tumor region T5, tumor centre. The clonotype originates from a man aged 35 to 55 with primary liver carcinoma and hepatitis B virus infection.

Here the CDR3 reads CASSGQLAGYNEQFF. Here the CDR3 DNA reads TGTGCCAGCAGCGGTCAACTGGCGGGGTACAATGAGCAGTTCTTC. The chain carries TRBV5-4 and TRBJ2-1; tentatively, D is TRBD2 (6 bases). This CDR3 is built from 15 residues. V was pared by 4 bases and J by 4 bases, with 15 bases between. Per germline, CDR1 SGHNT and CDR2 YYREEE (reference sequence).